This T cell receptor (beta chain) was identified during a study of identical twins. Overall study results and limits: The study drew conclusions from cross-sectional statistical analysis, not from following the same donors. The authors noted that invariant MAIT and iNKT cells could partly confound zero-insertion analyses.

Germline V gene lookup returns CDR1 SQVTM and CDR2 ANQGSEA. The CDR3 extends over 13 amino acids. Germline trimming cut 5 bases from V and 4 bases from J; bases unmatched to any gene: 7. This clonotype was detected many times. Its target is unknown. A single record per CDR3 protein comes from TCRdb applying MiXCR to the 5' RACE reads. There are about 220,000 distinct CDR3 sequences in the sample; about 7.5% occur only once, and about 1.8% lies in the top ten. These data also featured in a second study, about yellow fever vaccine responses in identical twins.

J is TRBJ2-5 and V is TRBV29-1; 7 positions match TRBD1. Sequencing input: memory (CD45RO+) T cells sorted from blood. The source is a woman aged 18-30 years in good health. CDR3 in DNA: TGCAGCGTTCGACTCTGGGACAGAGAGACCCAGTACTTC. Amino acids: CSVRLWDRETQYF.